This T cell receptor (beta chain) derives from a study of lymphopenia after photon versus proton radiotherapy. From germline, CDR1 is GTSNPN and CDR2 SVGIG (reference sequence). The length of the CDR3 is 15 residues. Losses at the gene ends were 7 bases for V and 5 bases for J; bases not matched to a gene: 7. Study conclusions and caveats: In patients who died, overall survival fell as post-nadir TCR diversity dropped more.

Using immunoSEQ multiplex PCR, the repertoire was profiled, and TCRdb retains in-frame clones only, with some absent. Here the sample spans 20,000 or so clones, about 90% being singletons. As for this clone: Its antigen is undetermined.

The J gene is TRBJ2-2, the V gene TRBV30, with TRBD2 identical over 13 bases. The clonotype originates from a woman in her 70s with pancreatic cancer. Some clones in this sample may be carry-over from other donors' samples. The material sequenced was peripheral blood, taken from a patient treated with proton-based radiotherapy. For the CDR3, the DNA is TGTGCCTCGACTCCGGGACTAGCGGGAACCGGGGAGCTGTTTTTT. Protein: CASTPGLAGTGELFF.